This T cell receptor (beta chain) is from a study of response to subunit inactivated influenza vaccine. Regarding the study as a whole: Authors suggested each seasonal flu vaccination may recruit only limited numbers of new T cells.

MiXCR, run by TCRdb on the RT-PCR reads, gives a single entry per CDR3 protein. The table includes around 760,000 distinct CDR3 sequences, about 15% detected once. This clonotype came up many times. Its specificity is not known. CDR1 is SGHTA and CDR2 is FQGNSA in the germline V gene. The CDR3 spans 13 residues. The V gene lost 8 bases and the J gene lost 4 bases, with 11 bases spanning the gap. This chain connects TRBV7-2 to TRBJ2-2; no clear D. The sequence was obtained from a man over 45 who received an inactivated influenza vaccine. This specimen was PBMCs from blood, taken 14 to 15 days before vaccination. The CDR3 coding sequence is TGTGCCAGCGAACCCCGACCCACCGGGGAGCTGTTTTTT. Translating gives CASEPRPTGELFF.